This TCR beta chain is from a study of CD8+ T cells in alopecia areata. Study background: A regimen of oral tofacitinib, 5 to 10 mg twice daily, was given to treated patients. Study observations and caveats: Compared with normal scalp, lesional scalp had higher clonality and more expanded CD8+ clones.

RNA extraction and reverse transcription yielded cDNA as sequencing template. Assay: immunoSEQ multiplex PCR; the TCRdb copy retains only in-frame clones and omits some. The repertoire holds about 140,000 clones, with around 51% as singletons. This clone was counted a few times. Its target is unknown. Trimming cost V 1 base and J 0 bases, with 3 bases left between them. The CDR3 has 13 residues. Germline-derived CDR1 and CDR2 are SGHTA and FQGTGA. The receptor's source is a human donor with alopecia areata. This specimen was CD4+ T cells sorted from blood, taken at week 0. The rearrangement links TRBV7-3 to TRBJ2-5; D gene uncertain. The DNA of the CDR3 is TGTGCCAGCAGCTTAAACCACCAAGAGACCCAGTACTTC. It is translated as CASSLNHQETQYF.